The 27 T cell receptor beta chains reported below all come from one sample, sequenced in a study of blood T cell repertoires in COVID-19. Sequencing was performed with immunoSEQ multiplex PCR; in TCRdb, only in-frame clones are kept and a portion is missing. This sample yields 200,000 to 250,000 clones, of which approximately 80% are seen a single time; approximately 7.4% belongs to the top ten. The sequenced material came from peripheral blood. These receptor sequences come from a woman between 45 and 65 years old with acute or convalescent COVID-19.

This clone was counted once. The chain combines TRBV7-9 with TRBJ1-1; a possible D gene is TRBD1 (5 bases). Germline CDR1 SEHNR, CDR2 FQNEAQ (reference sequence). CDR3 length equals 12 residues. V lost 5 bases, J lost 11 bases, and 15 bases lay in between. CDR3 sequence reads: CASSPQVGSAFF. The CDR3 DNA reads TGTGCCAGCAGCCCACAGGTCGGCTCGGCTTTCTTT.

This sequence joins TRBV6-5 and TRBJ1-5; weak D call: TRBD1 (5 bases). Germline loops: CDR1 MNHEY, CDR2 SVGAGI. The ends were cut back, 5 bases at V and 4 bases at J, with 9 bases in the middle. The CDR3 runs to 13 residues. The CDR3 region has the DNA TGTGCCAGCAGTCGCGGGACTAATCAGCCCCAGCATTTT. Encoded protein: CASSRGTNQPQHF.

This sequence joins TRBV4-1 and TRBJ2-7; 7 bases are shared with TRBD2. Germline V CDR1 and CDR2: MGHRA, YSYEKL. V gave up 0 bases and J gave up 3 bases; unmatched junction bases: 2. This CDR3 has 14 amino acids. The CDR3: CASSQDLAVYEQYF. CDR3 DNA sequence: TGCGCCAGCAGCCAAGACCTAGCGGTCTACGAGCAGTACTTC.

This chain joins TRBV9 and TRBJ1-5; D not certain. Germline V CDR1 and CDR2: SGDLS, YYNGEE. Trimming removed 0 bases at V and 0 bases at J, with 7 bases between. This CDR3 contains 15 residues. The CDR3, as DNA: TGTGCCAGCAGCGTAGGGCTGAATAGCAATCAGCCCCAGCATTTT. Encoded protein: CASSVGLNSNQPQHF.

CDR3 in amino acids: CASSIGDPPPYEQYF. For the CDR3, the DNA is TGTGCCAGTAGTATCGGGGATCCCCCACCCTACGAGCAGTACTTC. The V and J genes are TRBV19 and TRBJ2-7; D possibly corresponds to TRBD2 (5 bases). Trimming left V 3 bases short and J 2 bases short, with 14 bases between. The germline V gene encodes CDR1 LNHDA and CDR2 SQIVND (reference sequence). This CDR3 comprises 15 residues.

The chain is built from TRBV3-1 (or the pseudogene TRBV3-2) and TRBJ1-5, with D possibly being TRBD1 (5 bases). CDR1 is LGHDT and CDR2 is YNNKEL in the germline V gene (reference sequence). V was clipped by 3 bases and J by 5 bases, with 17 bases between them. The CDR3 totals 16 residues. The CDR3: CASSHSAAGRHQPQHF. CDR3 DNA: TGTGCCAGCAGCCACTCGGCGGCAGGGCGGCATCAGCCCCAGCATTTT.

The chain employs TRBV27 and TRBJ1-4; D perhaps matches TRBD1 (5 bases). This CDR3 is built from 15 residues. Trimming removed 2 bases at V and 4 bases at J, with 11 bases between. Germline V lookup: CDR1 MNHEY, CDR2 SMNVEV (reference sequence). CDR3 protein: CASSLLGGINEKLFF. The CDR3 DNA sequence: TGTGCCAGCAGTTTACTCGGGGGAATTAATGAAAAACTGTTTTTT.

The rearrangement uses TRBV5-1 and TRBJ1-4; 10 nucleotides line up with TRBD1. Trimming took 4 bases from V and 10 from J; bases not matched to a gene: 10. There are 15 residues in the CDR3. The germline gives CDR1 SGHRS, CDR2 YFSETQ. Here the CDR3 reads CASSNKTGGAGKLFF. In nucleotides, the CDR3 is TGCGCCAGCAGCAATAAGACAGGGGGCGCCGGAAAACTGTTTTTT.

The CDR3 DNA is TGTGCCAGCACTAGGAGTCCGGATAGTTCACCCCTCCACTTT. Translation: CASTRSPDSSPLHF. The chain is built from TRBV6-5 and TRBJ1-6, with no clear D. Trimming removed 7 bases from V and 9 bases from J, with 16 bases in between. Germline CDR1 reads MNHEY; CDR2 reads SVGAGI. The CDR3 has 14 residues.

The rearrangement links TRBV19 to TRBJ1-2; 7 bases match TRBD1. V trimming: 7 bases; J trimming: 4 bases; junction bases outside the gene matches: 9. CDR3 length equals 14 residues. Germline CDR1 and CDR2: LNHDA and SQIVND (reference sequence). The CDR3 is CASTPGTASYGYTF. CDR3 nucleotides: TGTGCCAGTACTCCCGGGACAGCGAGCTATGGCTACACCTTC.

The chain uses TRBV10-3 and TRBJ2-1; 7 bases align to TRBD2. This CDR3 is 16 amino acids long. Per germline, CDR1 ENHRY and CDR2 SYGVKD. With 4 bases clipped from V and 0 bases from J, the junction kept 6 bases outside the gene matches. The CDR3 loop is CAISGGGLSSYNEQFF. CDR3 bases: TGTGCCATCAGTGGGGGGGGACTAAGCTCCTACAATGAGCAGTTCTTC.

This clone was detected once. The chain is built from TRBV5-5 and TRBJ2-7; 11 bases fit TRBD2. The CDR3 totals 16 residues. Germline CDR1 and CDR2: SGHKS and YYEKEE (reference sequence). J was trimmed by 4 bases and V by 0 bases; bases with no gene match: 6. CDR3 amino acids: CASSLEHRTSGYEQYF. The CDR3 coding sequence is TGTGCCAGCAGCTTGGAACATCGGACTAGCGGGTACGAGCAGTACTTC.

The rearrangement uses TRBV20-1 and TRBJ1-2, with D uncertain. Germline V gene lookup returns CDR1 DFQATT and CDR2 SNEGSKA (reference sequence). Trimming removed 5 bases from V and 5 bases from J, with 6 bases in between. This CDR3 is 10 amino acids long. CDR3 DNA sequence: TGCAGTGCTGAGATTTATGGCTACACCTTC. Encoded protein: CSAEIYGYTF.

This clone was recorded once. The chain has TRBV7-6 and TRBJ2-7, with D maybe TRBD2 (5 bases). The CDR3 is 15 amino acids. V lost 5 bases, J lost 3 bases, and 17 bases lay in between. Germline CDR1 and CDR2: SGHVS and FNYEAQ. The CDR3 region has the DNA TGTGCCAGCAGCCCACAGCGGCGCGGAATCTACGAGCAGTACTTC. Amino acids: CASSPQRRGIYEQYF.

The chain combines TRBV13 with TRBJ2-7; D is unclear. The V gene's germline CDR1 is PRHDT and CDR2 FYEKMQ (reference sequence). V lost 1 base and J lost 0, with 10 bases in between. The CDR3 is 15 residues long. CDR3 amino acids: CASSLDLRNSYEQYF. CDR3 DNA sequence: TGTGCCAGCAGCTTAGACTTGCGAAACTCCTACGAGCAGTACTTC.

CDR3 region: CASSNQQNTEAFF. The CDR3 nucleotides read TGTGCCAGCAGTAACCAACAGAACACTGAAGCTTTCTTT. The rearrangement uses TRBV2 and TRBJ1-1, with D unresolved. CDR3 size: 13 residues. V was clipped by 5 bases and J by 1 base, with 8 bases between them. Germline CDR1 reads SNHLY; CDR2 reads FYNNEI.

This rearrangement joins TRBV5-1 to TRBJ2-3; 9 nucleotides agree with TRBD2. V trimming: 3 bases; J trimming: 5 bases; junction bases outside the gene matches: 10. Germline assignment: CDR1 SGHRS and CDR2 YFSETQ. CDR3 length equals 16 residues. The CDR3 DNA is TGCGCCAGCAGCTGGAGGGGCGGGGGGGCGCAAGATACGCAGTATTTT. Amino acids: CASSWRGGGAQDTQYF. The full variable domain, with the rest looked up from reference TRBV5-1 and TRBJ2-3, is KAGVTQTPRYLIKTRGQQVTLSCSPISGHRSVSWYQQTPGQGLQFLFEYFSETQRNKGNFPGRFSGRQFSNSRSEMNVSTLELGDSALYLCASSWRGGGAQDTQYFGPGTRLTVL.

CDR3 nucleotides: TGTGCCAGCAGTTTACGGACAGGGGATAATCAGCCCCAGCATTTT. It yields the protein CASSLRTGDNQPQHF. The chain combines TRBV28 with TRBJ1-5, with 9 bases aligning to TRBD1. From germline, CDR1 is MDHEN and CDR2 SYDVKM. The CDR3 spans 15 residues. With V trimmed by 2 bases and J by 4 bases, 3 bases remained unmatched.

This clone has more than one count but fewer than ten. The rearrangement links TRBV6-5 to TRBJ1-2, with D unclear. This CDR3 region has 13 residues. Per the germline V gene, CDR1 is MNHEY and CDR2 is SVGAGI. V lost 7 bases to trimming and J lost 6 bases, with 15 bases between them. Here the CDR3 reads CASTQRVSNGYTF. The CDR3 DNA reads TGTGCCAGCACCCAGAGGGTATCGAATGGCTACACCTTC.

The chain couples TRBV30 to TRBJ2-3; D is possibly TRBD1 (5 bases). The CDR3 has 11 amino acids. Germline CDR1 and CDR2: GTSNPN and SVGIG (reference sequence). V lost 5 bases and J lost 4, with 7 bases in between. The chain's CDR3 is CAWGAADTQYF. The CDR3, as DNA: TGTGCCTGGGGGGCTGCAGATACGCAGTATTTT.

The V gene is TRBV5-1, the J gene TRBJ2-5; 12 bases align to TRBD2. CDR3 size: 15 residues. Germline V gives CDR1 SGHRS, CDR2 YFSETQ. With 5 bases clipped from V and 2 bases from J, the junction kept 4 bases outside the gene matches. In DNA, the CDR3 is TGCGCCAGCAGAAGGACTAGCGGGGAGCAAGAGACCCAGTACTTC. This encodes CASRRTSGEQETQYF.

The chain couples TRBV7-2 to TRBJ1-2, with D possibly matching TRBD1 (5 bases). Germline lookup yields CDR1 SGHTA and CDR2 FQGNSA. V was trimmed by 5 bases and J by 4 bases, leaving 11 bases between them. CDR3 size: 13 residues. CDR3 nucleotide sequence: TGTGCCAGCAGCGGGGCCTTGGTCTATGGCTACACCTTC. Translation: CASSGALVYGYTF.

V is TRBV4-2 and J is TRBJ2-7; D is perhaps TRBD2 (6 bases). CDR1 LGHNA and CDR2 YNFKEQ come from the germline V gene. Trimming took off 0 bases at V and 3 bases at J, with 12 bases between the two ends. The CDR3 contains 15 residues. This chain's CDR3 is CASSQDPMTSYEQYF. The CDR3 DNA sequence: TGTGCCAGCAGCCAAGATCCGATGACTAGCTACGAGCAGTACTTC.

The chain uses TRBV7-2 and TRBJ2-3; 11 bases fit TRBD2. Unmatched junction bases numbered 9, after V lost 8 bases and J lost 5 bases. Germline CDR1 reads SGHTA; CDR2 reads FQGNSA. The CDR3 consists of 15 residues. This CDR3 is CASSDMGLAVDTQYF. CDR3 bases: TGTGCCAGCTCCGATATGGGACTAGCGGTAGATACGCAGTATTTT. The full variable domain, with the rest looked up from reference TRBV7-2 and TRBJ2-3, is GAGVSQSPSNKVTEKGKDVELRCDPISGHTALYWYRQSLGQGLEFLIYFQGNSAPDKSGLPSDRFSAERTGGSVSTLTIQRTQQEDSAVYLCASSDMGLAVDTQYFGPGTRLTVL.

This chain uses TRBV20-1 with TRBJ2-7; D perhaps matches TRBD2 (5 bases). This CDR3 region has 11 residues. The V gene lost 5 bases and the J gene lost 3 bases, with 8 bases spanning the gap. The V gene's germline CDR1 is DFQATT and CDR2 SNEGSKA (reference sequence). CDR3 sequence (DNA): TGCAGTGCTGGACTCGACTACGAGCAGTACTTC. The encoded protein is CSAGLDYEQYF.

V gene TRBV21-1 combines with J gene TRBJ2-4; TRBD1, the D gene given by the table, was not confirmed from the DNA. TRBV21-1 corresponds to a pseudogene. The CDR3 is 16 amino acids. The CDR3 protein is CASSNNPDRGENIQYF. DNA for the CDR3: TGTGCCAGCAGCAATAATCCCGACAGGGGCGAAAACATTCAGTACTTC.

V gene TRBV10-1 combines with J gene TRBJ1-3; no reliable D call. CDR3 length equals 15 residues. V was cut by 5 bases and J by 0 bases, with 11 bases left in between. CDR1 and CDR2 from the germline V gene are WNHNN and SYGVQD (reference sequence). The chain's CDR3 is CASSRLGSSGNTIYF. The CDR3 DNA is TGCGCCAGCAGTCGTCTAGGTAGCTCTGGAAACACCATATATTTT.